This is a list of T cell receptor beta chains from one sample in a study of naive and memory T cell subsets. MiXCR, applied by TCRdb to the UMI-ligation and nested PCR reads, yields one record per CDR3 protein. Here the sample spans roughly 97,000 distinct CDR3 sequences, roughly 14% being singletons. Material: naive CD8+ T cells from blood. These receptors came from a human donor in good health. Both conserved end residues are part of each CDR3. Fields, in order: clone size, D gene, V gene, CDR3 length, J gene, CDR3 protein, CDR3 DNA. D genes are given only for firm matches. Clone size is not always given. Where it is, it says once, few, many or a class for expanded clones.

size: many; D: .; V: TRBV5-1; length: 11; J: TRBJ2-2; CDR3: CASSMGGELFF; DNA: TGCGCCAGCAGCATGGGCGGGGAGCTGTTTTTT
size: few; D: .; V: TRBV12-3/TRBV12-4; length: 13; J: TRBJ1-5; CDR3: CASSFSGDQPQHF; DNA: TGTGCCAGCAGTTTCTCAGGTGATCAGCCCCAGCATTTT
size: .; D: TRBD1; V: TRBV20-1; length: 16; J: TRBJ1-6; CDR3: CSARVEGTGWNSPLHF; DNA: TGCAGTGCTAGAGTAGAGGGGACAGGCTGGAATTCACCCCTCCACTTT
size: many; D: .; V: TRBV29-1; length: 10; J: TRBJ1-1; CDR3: CSVRGTEAFF; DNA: TGCAGCGTTAGGGGAACTGAAGCTTTCTTT
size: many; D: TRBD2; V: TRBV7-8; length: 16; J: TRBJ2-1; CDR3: CASSHPGLAEYNEQFF; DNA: TGTGCCAGCAGCCATCCCGGGCTAGCGGAGTACAATGAGCAGTTCTTC
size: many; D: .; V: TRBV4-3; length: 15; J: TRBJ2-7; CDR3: CASSQGRDLQYEQYF; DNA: TGCGCCAGCAGCCAAGGCCGGGACCTTCAGTACGAGCAGTACTTC
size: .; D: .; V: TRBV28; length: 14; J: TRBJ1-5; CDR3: CASSWTDSNQPQHF; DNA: TGTGCCAGCAGTTGGACAGATAGCAATCAGCCCCAGCATTTT
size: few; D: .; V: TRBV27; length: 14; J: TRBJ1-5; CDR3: CASSPQDSNQPQHF; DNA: TGTGCCAGCAGTCCACAGGATAGCAATCAGCCCCAGCATTTT
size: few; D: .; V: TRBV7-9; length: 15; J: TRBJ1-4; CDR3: CASSLRMDTGEKLFF; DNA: TGTGCCAGCAGCTTAAGAATGGACACCGGGGAAAAACTGTTTTTT
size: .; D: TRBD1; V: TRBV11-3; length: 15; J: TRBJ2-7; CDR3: CASSFAGTGNHEQYF; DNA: TGTGCCAGCAGCTTTGCCGGGACAGGGAACCACGAGCAGTACTTC
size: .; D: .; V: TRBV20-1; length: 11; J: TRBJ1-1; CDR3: CSGMMGTEAFF; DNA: TGCAGTGGTATGATGGGCACTGAAGCTTTCTTT
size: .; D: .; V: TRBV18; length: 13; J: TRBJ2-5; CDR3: CASRGGEQETQYF; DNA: TGTGCCAGCCGAGGGGGGGAGCAAGAGACCCAGTACTTC
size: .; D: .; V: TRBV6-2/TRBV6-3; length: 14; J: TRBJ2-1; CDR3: CASYRQFPDNEQFF; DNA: TGTGCCAGCTACAGACAGTTTCCAGACAATGAGCAGTTCTTC
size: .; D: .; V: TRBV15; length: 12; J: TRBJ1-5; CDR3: CATSRENQPQHF; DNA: TGTGCCACCAGCAGAGAAAATCAGCCCCAGCATTTT
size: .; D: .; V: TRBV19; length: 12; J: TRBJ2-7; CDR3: CASSPGPYEQYF; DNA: TGTGCCAGTAGCCCCGGCCCCTACGAGCAGTACTTC
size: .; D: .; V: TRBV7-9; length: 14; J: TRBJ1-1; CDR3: CASSLVLPHTEAFF; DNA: TGTGCCAGCAGCCTCGTTCTCCCGCACACTGAAGCTTTCTTT
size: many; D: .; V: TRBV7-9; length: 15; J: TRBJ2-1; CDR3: CASSLAAGALNEQFF; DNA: TGTGCCAGCAGCTTAGCGGCAGGGGCCCTCAATGAGCAGTTCTTC
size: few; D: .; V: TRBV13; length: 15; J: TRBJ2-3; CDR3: CASSSSRVSTDTQYF; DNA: TGTGCCAGCAGCTCCAGCAGGGTTAGCACAGATACGCAGTATTTT
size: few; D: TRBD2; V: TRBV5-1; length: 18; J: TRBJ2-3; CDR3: CASTSPGPTSGSTDTQYF; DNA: TGCGCCAGCACATCCCCAGGACCGACTAGCGGAAGCACAGATACGCAGTATTTT
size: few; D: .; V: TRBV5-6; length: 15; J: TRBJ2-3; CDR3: CASSRSGSSTDTQYF; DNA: TGTGCCAGCAGCAGAAGCGGGTCGAGCACAGATACGCAGTATTTT
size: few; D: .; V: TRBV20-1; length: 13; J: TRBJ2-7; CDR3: CSARAYLEVEQYF; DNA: TGCAGTGCTAGAGCCTACTTAGAGGTCGAGCAGTACTTC
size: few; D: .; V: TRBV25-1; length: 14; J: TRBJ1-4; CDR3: CASSGYGYDEKLFF; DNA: TGTGCCAGCAGTGGATACGGGTATGATGAAAAACTGTTTTTT
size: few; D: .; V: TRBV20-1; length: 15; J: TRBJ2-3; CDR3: CSPLTVGTAEDTQYF; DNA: TGCAGTCCCTTGACCGTAGGGACTGCCGAAGATACGCAGTATTTT
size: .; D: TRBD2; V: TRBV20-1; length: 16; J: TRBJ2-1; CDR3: CSARGKLAGVSNEQFF; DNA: TGCAGTGCTAGGGGAAAACTAGCGGGAGTTTCGAATGAGCAGTTCTTC
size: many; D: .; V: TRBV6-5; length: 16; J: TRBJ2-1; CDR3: CASSDRSGSSYNEQFF; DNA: TGTGCCAGCAGTGACAGGTCCGGTAGCTCCTACAATGAGCAGTTCTTC
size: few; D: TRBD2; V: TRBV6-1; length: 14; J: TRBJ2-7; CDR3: CASIIAGPRYEQYF; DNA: TGTGCCAGCATTATAGCGGGACCGCGCTACGAGCAGTACTTC
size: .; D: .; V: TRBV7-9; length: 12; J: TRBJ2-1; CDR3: CASSGASNEQFF; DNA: TGTGCCAGCAGCGGAGCTAGCAATGAGCAGTTCTTC
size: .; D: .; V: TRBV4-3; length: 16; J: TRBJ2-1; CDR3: CASSQGPLSSYNEQFF; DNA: TGCGCCAGCAGCCAAGGACCACTTAGCTCCTACAATGAGCAGTTCTTC
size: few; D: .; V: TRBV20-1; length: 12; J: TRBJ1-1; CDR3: CSAPWVGTEAFF; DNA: TGCAGTGCTCCTTGGGTAGGCACTGAAGCTTTCTTT
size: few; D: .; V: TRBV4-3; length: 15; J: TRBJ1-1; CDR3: CASSQEEGVNTEAFF; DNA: TGCGCCAGCAGCCAAGAGGAGGGAGTGAACACTGAAGCTTTCTTT
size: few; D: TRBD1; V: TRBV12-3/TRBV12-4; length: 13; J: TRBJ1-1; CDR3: CASRLGQGVEAFF; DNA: TGTGCCAGCAGGCTCGGACAGGGAGTCGAAGCTTTCTTT
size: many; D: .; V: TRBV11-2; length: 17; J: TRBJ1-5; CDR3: CASSLGWAGSVDQPQHF; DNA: TGTGCCAGCAGCTTAGGATGGGCAGGTTCTGTCGATCAGCCCCAGCATTTT
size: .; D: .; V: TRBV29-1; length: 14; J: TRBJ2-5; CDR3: CSVHGGGVQETQYF; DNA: TGCAGCGTTCACGGGGGAGGAGTGCAAGAGACCCAGTACTTC
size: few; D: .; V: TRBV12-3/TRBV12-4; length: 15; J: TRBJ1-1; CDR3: CASSTGTSLYLEAFF; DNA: TGTGCCAGCAGCACGGGGACAAGCCTATACCTTGAAGCTTTCTTT
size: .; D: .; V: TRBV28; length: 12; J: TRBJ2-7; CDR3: CATSGWVYEQYF; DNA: TGTGCCACCAGTGGTTGGGTATACGAGCAGTACTTC
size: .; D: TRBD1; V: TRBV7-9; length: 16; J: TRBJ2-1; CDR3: CASSLRTGSSYNEQFF; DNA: TGTGCCAGCAGCCTGCGGACAGGGAGCTCCTACAATGAGCAGTTCTTC
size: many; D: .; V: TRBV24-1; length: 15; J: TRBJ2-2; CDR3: CATSDQRSNTGELFF; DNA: TGTGCCACCAGTGATCAGCGTTCGAACACCGGGGAGCTGTTTTTT